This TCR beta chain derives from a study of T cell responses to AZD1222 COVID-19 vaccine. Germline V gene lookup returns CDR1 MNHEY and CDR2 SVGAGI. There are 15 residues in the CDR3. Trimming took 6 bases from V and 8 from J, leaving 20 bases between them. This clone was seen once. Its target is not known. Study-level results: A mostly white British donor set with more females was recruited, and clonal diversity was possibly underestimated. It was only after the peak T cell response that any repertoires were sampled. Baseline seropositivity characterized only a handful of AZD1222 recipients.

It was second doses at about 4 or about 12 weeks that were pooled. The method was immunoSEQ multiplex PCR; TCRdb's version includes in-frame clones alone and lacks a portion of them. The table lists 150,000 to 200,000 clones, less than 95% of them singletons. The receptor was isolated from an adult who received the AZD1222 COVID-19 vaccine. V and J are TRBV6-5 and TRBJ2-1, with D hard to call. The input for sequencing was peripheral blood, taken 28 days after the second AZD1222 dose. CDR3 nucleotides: TGTGCCAGCAGCTTCCGGCCTACGGTTCGGGATGAGCAGTTCTTC. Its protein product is CASSFRPTVRDEQFF.